Here is one TCR beta chain with its context. Its antigen is currently unknown. The germline V and J ends were trimmed by 0 bases and 8 bases, with 11 bases remaining between them. CDR3 length: 13 residues. From germline, CDR1 is SGHRS and CDR2 YFSETQ. Method: immunoSEQ multiplex PCR; TCRdb's copy keeps in-frame clones and lacks some. The sample has some 100,000 clones; 70% to 90% are singletons. The sample originates from a study of T cell responses to AZD1222 COVID-19 vaccine. General study points: A mostly white British donor set with more females was recruited, and clonal diversity was possibly underestimated.

Second-dose recipients at about 4 or about 12 weeks were treated as one pooled group. The input for sequencing was peripheral blood, taken 28 days after the second AZD1222 dose. The sequence was obtained from an adult who received the AZD1222 COVID-19 vaccine. The rearrangement joins TRBV5-1 to TRBJ1-2; D is uncertain. The CDR3 coding sequence is TGCGCCAGCAGCTTGGAAGGGTCGGAAGGCTACACCTTC. Its translation: CASSLEGSEGYTF.